The source of this TCR beta chain is a study of cytomegalovirus exposure and HLA in healthy donors. PCR was performed using 60 Vbeta and 13 Jbeta primers. Repertoires were generated with immunoSEQ multiplex PCR, while TCRdb's copy carries only in-frame clones and drops some. The top ten hold about 10% of the sample, which has approximately 70,000 clones, 70% seen once. The CDR3 has 17 residues. The ends lost 3 bases at V and 0 bases at J; junction bases unmatched: 9. CDR1 MGHRA and CDR2 YSYEKL come from the germline V gene. The study's findings and limits: Later analysis associated a missense DCLRE1C variant with TCR beta V- and J-gene trimming.

Notes on this clone: Its cognate antigen is unknown.

The sample was PBMCs. The chain links TRBV4-1 to TRBJ2-3; 7 bases fit TRBD2. This receptor was obtained from a woman aged 50 to 60 in good health and CMV-seropositive. The CDR3 sequence: CASSHPSGSGSTDTQYF. CDR3 bases: TGCGCCAGCAGCCACCCCTCGGGTAGCGGGAGCACAGATACGCAGTATTTT.